Given below is one T cell receptor (beta chain) in context. In the authors' workflow: Nucleated cell counts were estimated from reference gene primer amplification. The method was immunoSEQ multiplex PCR; TCRdb's version includes in-frame clones alone and lacks a portion of them. V and J calls and clone size are as listed in that table; D and trimming were resolved from the DNA. The table includes approximately 100,000 clones, 89% detected once. The data belong to a study of blood T cell repertoires in COVID-19. For the study at large: COVID-19 samples collected from the United States, Italy and Spain covered acute and convalescent phases. From T cells, B-cell-depleted T cells, or PBMCs came the material, which was cDNA or gDNA.

The CDR3 covers 15 residues. Trimming took off 3 bases at V and 9 bases at J, with 15 bases between the two ends. Looked up from germline, CDR1 is LNHDA and CDR2 is SQIVND (reference sequence). Sequenced material: peripheral blood. This TCR came from a woman in her sixties or seventies with acute or convalescent COVID-19. J is TRBJ1-6 and V is TRBV19, with D tentatively TRBD1 (6 bases). CDR3 in amino acids: CASSINPGAGSPLHF. CDR3 DNA sequence: TGTGCCAGTAGTATTAATCCAGGGGCTGGTTCACCCCTCCACTTT.